What follows describes a single T cell receptor beta chain. Every one of the donors was a Caucasian adult that lived in Nashville, Tennessee. To make CD8 memory, CD45RO+ cells were put together with CCR7-negative CD45RA+ TemRA cells. The sample belongs to a study of shared clonotypes between healthy human individuals. Study in general: Three CD4 naive, three CD4 memory, two CD8 naive and one CD8 memory plate were used per donor.

The CDR3 spans 13 residues. Trimming took off 5 bases at V and 3 bases at J, with 10 bases between the two ends. The V gene's germline CDR1 is MGHDK and CDR2 SYGVNS. In the source study's methods: Filtering was not the same, since immunoSEQ gave junction-only sequences without quality scores. Repertoires were generated with immunoSEQ multiplex PCR, while TCRdb's copy carries only in-frame clones and drops some. Clonal size and the V and J genes are those of that table, whereas D and trimming came from the DNA. Of approximately 710,000 clones detected, about 92% appear once; the ten largest clones hold 34%.

The receptor was derived from a man between 18 and 35 years old in good health. Some clones in this sample may be carry-over from other donors' samples. The chain combines TRBV25-1 with TRBJ1-1; D ambiguous. The sequencing sample was made of memory CD8+ T cells from PBMCs. Subset of the sample: CD45RO+ cells pooled with CCR7-negative TemRA cells. The CDR3 DNA is TGTGCCAGCAGTTCAGCACTACACACTGAAGCTTTCTTT. Amino acid sequence: CASSSALHTEAFF.